One and the same sample provided the 17 T cell receptor beta chains below, sequenced in a study of blood T cell repertoires in COVID-19. This table comes from immunoSEQ multiplex PCR, and its TCRdb copy is limited to in-frame clones, with some not included. This table holds fewer than 85,000 clones, approximately 83% found once. Sequencing was done on a sample of peripheral blood. These receptors were obtained from a woman aged 55-70 years with acute or convalescent COVID-19.

By its share, this clone is medium-sized. V usage is TRBV27 and J usage is TRBJ2-7, with TRBD1 identical over 8 bases. V trimming: 2 bases; J trimming: 2 bases; junction bases outside the gene matches: 5. Germline values: CDR1 MNHEY, CDR2 SMNVEV (reference sequence). The CDR3 contains 15 residues. This CDR3 is CASSLRAGGAYEQYF. Written as DNA, the CDR3 is TGTGCCAGCAGTTTAAGGGCAGGGGGCGCCTACGAGCAGTACTTC.

J is TRBJ1-2 and V is TRBV19, with a tentative D call TRBD1 (5 bases). Germline-derived CDR1 and CDR2 are LNHDA and SQIVND (reference sequence). The V end lost 3 bases, the J end lost 1 base, and 12 bases lay between the germline ends. The CDR3 runs 15 residues. CDR3 sequence: CASSIVEGVNYGYTF. CDR3 coding DNA: TGTGCCAGTAGTATTGTCGAAGGGGTTAACTATGGCTACACCTTC.

The chain couples TRBV6-5 to TRBJ1-1; 9 bases line up with TRBD1. The germline V gene encodes CDR1 MNHEY and CDR2 SVGAGI. This CDR3 is built from 15 residues. V lost 6 bases, J lost 2 bases, and 7 bases stayed unmatched. CDR3 amino acids: CASRSTGGGNTEAFF. The CDR3 nucleotides read TGTGCCAGCAGATCGACAGGGGGGGGAAACACTGAAGCTTTCTTT.

In its sample, this clone was seen once. The chain links TRBV11-2 to TRBJ1-2, with D possibly TRBD1 on 5 matching bases. V was cut by 0 bases and J by 4 bases, with 15 bases left in between. CDR3 size: 16 residues. In germline, CDR1 is SGHAT, CDR2 FQNNGV. CDR3 nucleotides: TGTGCCAGCAGCTTAGATCGCGCGGGACGTCGCTATGGCTACACCTTC. Translation gives CASSLDRAGRRYGYTF. Complete variable domain (other parts from reference TRBV11-2 and TRBJ1-2): EAGVAQSPRYKIIEKRQSVAFWCNPISGHATLYWYQQILGQGPKLLIQFQNNGVVDDSQLPKDRFSAERLKGVDSTLKIQPAKLEDSAVYLCASSLDRAGRRYGYTFGSGTRLTVV.

The V and J genes are TRBV7-3 and TRBJ1-1; tentative D call: TRBD1 (5 bases). Germline V lookup: CDR1 SGHTA, CDR2 FQGTGA. The V end was cut by 5 bases, the J end by 4 bases, with 14 bases between. This CDR3 spans 14 amino acids. This CDR3 is CASSATREATEAFF. The CDR3 DNA reads as TGTGCCAGCAGCGCTACCAGGGAGGCCACTGAAGCTTTCTTT.

The chain is built from TRBV5-1 and TRBJ2-1, with D possibly matching TRBD1 (7 bases). In germline, CDR1 is SGHRS, CDR2 YFSETQ. CDR3 length: 15 amino acids. Trimming took 2 bases from V and 7 from J, leaving 16 bases between them. The chain's CDR3 is CASSFRGDLQNEQFF. The DNA of the CDR3 is TGCGCCAGCAGCTTCAGGGGGGATCTACAGAATGAGCAGTTCTTC.

The rearrangement links TRBV6-1 to TRBJ1-1; D remains unclear. The ends were cut back, 6 bases at V and 1 base at J, with 6 bases in the middle. The germline V gene encodes CDR1 MNHNS and CDR2 SASEGT. This CDR3 has 12 amino acids. As DNA, the CDR3 is TGTGCCAGCAGGGCCGAGAACACTGAAGCTTTCTTT. Translation: CASRAENTEAFF.

V is TRBV11-2 and J is TRBJ2-2, with 7 nucleotides matching TRBD1. The CDR3 is 15 residues long. Germline trimming cut 2 bases from V and 4 bases from J; bases unmatched to any gene: 4. Looked up from germline, CDR1 is SGHAT and CDR2 is FQNNGV. In DNA form, the CDR3 reads TGTGCCAGCAGCTTACATCCAGGGGGCACCGGGGAGCTGTTTTTT. Translating gives CASSLHPGGTGELFF.

The chain couples TRBV2 to TRBJ1-3; TRBD1 matches 8 bases. Looked up from germline, CDR1 is SNHLY and CDR2 is FYNNEI. V was clipped by 6 bases and J by 2 bases; unmatched bases: 3. This CDR3 contains 14 residues. In DNA form, the CDR3 reads TGTGCCAGCAGAAGGACAGGGACTGGAAACACCATATATTTT. Residues: CASRRTGTGNTIYF.

The chain carries TRBV29-1 and TRBJ2-7; 9 nucleotides align to TRBD1. V lost 0 bases, J lost 3 bases, and 6 bases stayed unmatched. CDR3 length: 15 residues. The germline V gene has CDR1 SQVTM and CDR2 ANQGSEA. The CDR3 DNA follows: TGCAGCGTTGAAGAAACCGGGACAGGGAACTACGAGCAGTACTTC. It encodes CSVEETGTGNYEQYF.

The rearrangement links TRBV19 to TRBJ1-1, with 7 bases fitting TRBD1. The CDR3 extends over 14 amino acids. The germline gives CDR1 LNHDA, CDR2 SQIVND (reference sequence). The V and J ends lost 6 bases and 0 bases, in that order; junction bases with no gene match: 4. CDR3 loop: CASRTTGMNTEAFF. The CDR3 nucleotides are TGTGCCAGTAGGACGACAGGGATGAACACTGAAGCTTTCTTT.

V usage is TRBV5-5 and J usage is TRBJ1-1; 7 bases are a match to TRBD1. The CDR3 sequence is 17 residues long. CDR1 is SGHKS and CDR2 is YYEKEE in the germline V gene (reference sequence). The V gene end was trimmed by 0 bases and the J gene end by 4 bases; junction bases not matched to a gene: 12. The CDR3 bases are TGTGCCAGCAGCTTGGTCGGTTACAGGGGTCTGGGCACTGAAGCTTTCTTT. It yields the protein CASSLVGYRGLGTEAFF.

This clone was detected only a few times. The genes are TRBV6-5 and TRBJ1-1; 8 positions match TRBD1. Germline V lookup: CDR1 MNHEY, CDR2 SVGAGI. The CDR3 runs to 15 residues. Unmatched junction bases numbered 5, after V lost 5 bases and J lost 0 bases. The CDR3 here is CASSPEDRVNTEAFF. The CDR3 bases are TGTGCCAGCAGTCCCGAGGACAGGGTGAACACTGAAGCTTTCTTT.

The genes are TRBV9 and TRBJ1-1; D is perhaps TRBD1 (5 bases). The CDR3 totals 16 residues. The V gene lost 4 bases and the J gene lost 3 bases, with 19 bases spanning the gap. CDR1 and CDR2 (germline): SGDLS, YYNGEE. The CDR3 bases are TGTGCCAGCAGCACACGGCCACGGCCGGGGGACACTGAAGCTTTCTTT. Its translation is CASSTRPRPGDTEAFF.

The chain joins TRBV10-1 to TRBJ2-3; D is ambiguous. Trimming took off 4 bases at V and 0 bases at J, with 5 bases between the two ends. Germline assignment: CDR1 WNHNN and CDR2 SYGVQD (reference sequence). CDR3 length equals 13 residues. The CDR3 spells CASSVRSTDTQYF. The DNA of the CDR3 is TGCGCCAGCAGTGTTAGAAGCACAGATACGCAGTATTTT.

The genes are TRBV9 and TRBJ2-5; possible D gene TRBD2, 5 bases. The germline CDR1 and CDR2 sequences are SGDLS and YYNGEE. V lost 0 bases to trimming and J lost 2 bases, with 11 bases between them. The CDR3 has 15 residues. DNA for the CDR3: TGTGCCAGCAGCGTAGCCTCCGGGGTTCAAGAGACCCAGTACTTC. As protein: CASSVASGVQETQYF.

In this sample, this clone turned up once. The chain has TRBV27 and TRBJ2-3; D is perhaps TRBD2 (7 bases). Germline V lookup: CDR1 MNHEY, CDR2 SMNVEV (reference sequence). This CDR3 is built from 15 residues. Between the trimmed V and J ends, which lost 4 bases and 4 bases, there was a span of 15 bases. The CDR3 region is CASSSRGGPPDTQYF. The CDR3 DNA reads TGTGCCAGCAGTTCCCGCGGGGGCCCACCAGATACGCAGTATTTT.